Listed here are 25 T cell receptor beta chains from one sample, sequenced in a study of radiation and T cells in renal cell carcinoma. Measured with immunoSEQ multiplex PCR; TCRdb has only the in-frame clones, and not every one. The table records around 160,000 clones, about 85% of them present only once. This sample's time point: baseline pretreatment blood. Treatment defined: 15 Gy SBRT to primary tumor, nephrectomy 4 weeks later. The source material was blood, sampled from a patient whose treatment included radiotherapy and nephrectomy. The receptors derive from a woman aged 70-85 years with renal cell carcinoma.

This clone has just a few counts. The chain links TRBV28 to TRBJ1-5; TRBD1 is a possible D gene (6 bases). CDR1 MDHEN and CDR2 SYDVKM come from the germline V gene. This CDR3 contains 14 residues. V lost 5 bases, J lost 5 bases, and 13 bases lay in between. Here the CDR3 DNA reads TGTGCCAGCAGTGCAAGACAGGTTCATCAGCCCCAGCATTTT. Its translation: CASSARQVHQPQHF. Supplemented by reference TRBV28 and TRBJ1-5, the full variable domain reads DVKVTQSSRYLVKRTGEKVFLECVQDMDHENMFWYRQDPGLGLRLIYFSYDVKMKEKGDIPEGYSVSREKKERFSLILESASTNQTSMYLCASSARQVHQPQHFGDGTRLSIL.

The DNA for the CDR3 is TGTGCCAGCAGCCCTCGGTTCGCTGGGGAGACCCAGTACTTC. This translates into CASSPRFAGETQYF. The chain carries TRBV13 and TRBJ2-5; no clear D. V dropped 5 bases and J dropped 5 bases, with 15 bases sitting between them. Germline V gene lookup returns CDR1 PRHDT and CDR2 FYEKMQ (reference sequence). The CDR3 is made up of 14 amino acids. Variable domain in full (rest from reference TRBV13 and TRBJ2-5): AAGVIQSPRHLIKEKRETATLKCYPIPRHDTVYWYQQGPGQDPQFLISFYEKMQSDKGSIPDRFSAQQFSDYHSELNMSSLELGDSALYFCASSPRFAGETQYFGPGTRLLVL.

The genes are TRBV7-2 and TRBJ2-1, with a weak D call TRBD1 (7 bases). V lost 4 bases to trimming and J lost 2 bases, with 12 bases between them. CDR1 and CDR2 (germline): SGHTA, FQGNSA. This CDR3 is 15 amino acids long. CDR3: CASSSPRGAYNEQFF. The DNA of the CDR3 is TGTGCCAGCAGCTCACCCAGGGGGGCCTACAATGAGCAGTTCTTC. Based on the CDR3 plus reference TRBV7-2 and TRBJ2-1, the full variable domain is GAGVSQSPSNKVTEKGKDVELRCDPISGHTALYWYRQSLGQGLEFLIYFQGNSAPDKSGLPSDRFSAERTGGSVSTLTIQRTQQEDSAVYLCASSSPRGAYNEQFFGPGTRLTVL.

This chain connects TRBV7-9 to TRBJ1-3; the D is unclear. From germline, CDR1 is SEHNR and CDR2 FQNEAQ (reference sequence). Deletions cut 4 bases from V and 0 bases from J, with 10 bases between. The CDR3 loop spans 15 amino acids. This CDR3 is CASSSPADSGNTIYF. The CDR3 DNA is TGTGCCAGCAGCTCCCCGGCTGACTCTGGAAACACCATATATTTT.

The chain has TRBV4-2 and TRBJ2-1, with TRBD2 matching over 7 bases. CDR1 is LGHNA, CDR2 YNFKEQ, per germline. Trimming took 0 bases from V and 5 from J; bases not matched to a gene: 4. This CDR3 has 15 residues. The CDR3 protein is CASSQDGTTHNEQFF. DNA of the CDR3: TGTGCCAGCAGCCAAGACGGGACTACCCACAATGAGCAGTTCTTC.

This sequence joins TRBV7-9 and TRBJ1-1; 8 bases match TRBD1. The germline V gene has CDR1 SEHNR and CDR2 FQNEAQ (reference sequence). V trimming: 3 bases; J trimming: 11 bases; junction bases outside the gene matches: 8. CDR3 length equals 13 residues. DNA of the CDR3: TGTGCCAGCAGCTTCACTGGACAGGGTGTTGCTTTCTTT. Translation: CASSFTGQGVAFF.

CDR3 sequence (DNA): TGTGCCAGTAGTTCCAACGGGGGACAGGGGGTCTATGGCTACACCTTC. This gives the protein CASSSNGGQGVYGYTF. The chain employs TRBV19 and TRBJ1-2, with 11 bases aligning to TRBD1. Trimming removed 5 bases from V and 4 bases from J; junction bases left unmatched: 9. This CDR3 is 16 amino acids long. Germline lookup yields CDR1 LNHDA and CDR2 SQIVND (reference sequence).

The V gene is TRBV5-6, the J gene TRBJ2-7; D possibly corresponds to TRBD1 (6 bases). CDR1 and CDR2 from the germline V gene are SGHDT and YYEEEE. V was clipped by 4 bases and J by 2 bases, with 19 bases between them. The CDR3 totals 16 residues. CDR3 sequence reads: CASSRVSRGITYEQYF. DNA of the CDR3: TGTGCCAGCAGCCGGGTCTCCAGGGGAATAACCTACGAGCAGTACTTC.

The chain recombines TRBV7-9 with TRBJ2-1; TRBD2 matches 8 bases. CDR1 SEHNR and CDR2 FQNEAQ come from the germline V gene (reference sequence). Trimming at V came to 2 bases and at J to 10 bases, leaving 10 bases not matched to a gene. The CDR3 has 15 residues. This CDR3 reads CASSLSPSGPLEQFF. The CDR3, as DNA: TGTGCCAGCAGCTTATCGCCTAGCGGGCCTTTGGAGCAGTTCTTC.

The chain employs TRBV5-4 and TRBJ2-2; D remains unclear. The V end lost 2 bases, the J end lost 2 bases, and 10 bases lay between the germline ends. Germline lookup yields CDR1 SGHNT and CDR2 YYREEE (reference sequence). The CDR3 is 15 residues long. The CDR3 sequence is CASSFDPLNTGELFF. The CDR3 DNA is TGTGCCAGCAGCTTTGATCCGCTCAACACCGGGGAGCTGTTTTTT.

This chain uses TRBV5-4 with TRBJ1-4; D gene unclear. Trimming cost V 0 bases and J 4 bases, with 7 bases left between them. The V gene's germline CDR1 is SGHNT and CDR2 YYREEE (reference sequence). This CDR3 contains 14 residues. CDR3 loop: CASSLAGFNEKLFF. The CDR3 nucleotides are TGTGCCAGCAGCTTGGCAGGTTTTAATGAAAAACTGTTTTTT.

The sample holds one count of this clone. V is TRBV7-8 and J is TRBJ1-3; D may be TRBD1 (6 bases). Trimming left V 2 bases short and J 0 bases short, with 8 bases between. There are 15 residues in the CDR3. CDR1 is SGHVS and CDR2 is FQNEAQ in the germline V gene. CDR3 nucleotide sequence: TGTGCCAGCAGCTTAAAAGGGGGCTCTGGAAACACCATATATTTT. This encodes CASSLKGGSGNTIYF.

The rearrangement joins TRBV7-2 to TRBJ1-1, with 8 positions matching TRBD1. From germline, CDR1 is SGHTA and CDR2 FQGNSA. The junction had 3 bases not matched to a gene; V was cut back by 5 bases and J by 4 bases. The CDR3 length is 13 residues. The CDR3 DNA reads as TGTGCCAGCAGCGAGACAGGGGCCACTGAAGCTTTCTTT. This translates into CASSETGATEAFF. The full variable domain, its missing parts supplied by reference TRBV7-2 and TRBJ1-1, is GAGVSQSPSNKVTEKGKDVELRCDPISGHTALYWYRQSLGQGLEFLIYFQGNSAPDKSGLPSDRFSAERTGGSVSTLTIQRTQQEDSAVYLCASSETGATEAFFGQGTRLTVV.

The chain recombines TRBV5-5 with TRBJ1-5; 10 bases match TRBD1. The CDR3 has 16 residues. V lost 4 bases to trimming and J lost 0 bases; unmatched junction nucleotides: 4. The V gene's germline CDR1 is SGHKS and CDR2 YYEKEE (reference sequence). The CDR3 reads CASSGGTGASNQPQHF. In DNA form, the CDR3 reads TGTGCCAGCAGCGGGGGGACAGGGGCTAGCAATCAGCCCCAGCATTTT.

This sequence joins TRBV21-1 and TRBJ2-7; the D call in the table, TRBD1, was not verified against the DNA. TRBV21-1 is termed a pseudogene. The CDR3 runs 14 residues. As DNA, the CDR3 is TGTGCCAGCAGCTACCCGGGACACCTCTACGAGCAGTACTTC. Its translation: CASSYPGHLYEQYF.

This clone has only one observation. This chain connects TRBV18 to TRBJ1-4; tentative D call: TRBD1 (6 bases). Germline CDR1 reads KGHSH; CDR2 reads LQKENI. The CDR3 spans 15 residues. Trimming left V 2 bases short and J 4 bases short, with 11 bases between. In DNA form, the CDR3 reads TGTGCCAGCTCACCAAATGGACAGCGTAATGAAAAACTGTTTTTT. This gives the protein CASSPNGQRNEKLFF. Variable domain in full (rest from reference TRBV18 and TRBJ1-4): NAGVMQNPRHLVRRRGQEARLRCSPMKGHSHVYWYRQLPEEGLKFMVYLQKENIIDESGMPKERFSAEFPKEGPSILRIQQVVRGDSAAYFCASSPNGQRNEKLFFGSGTQLSVL.

The rearrangement uses TRBV2 and TRBJ1-1, with TRBD1 matching over 9 bases. CDR1 and CDR2 from the germline V gene are SNHLY and FYNNEI. V shed 6 bases, J shed 2 bases, and the junction held 7 bases outside the gene matches. The CDR3 consists of 15 residues. CDR3 DNA sequence: TGTGCCAGCAGACTACGACAGGGGGAAAACACTGAAGCTTTCTTT. It encodes CASRLRQGENTEAFF.

The CDR3 coding sequence is TGTGCCAGCGGGGGACAGGGGTGGAATGAAGCTTTCTTT. It specifies CASGGQGWNEAFF. The chain links TRBV6-1 to TRBJ1-1; 10 bases fit TRBD1. CDR1 and CDR2 from the germline V gene are MNHNS and SASEGT. The CDR3 contains 13 residues. V was clipped by 8 bases and J by 7 bases; unmatched bases: 7.

The chain links TRBV9 to TRBJ1-3; D remains unclear. The germline gives CDR1 SGDLS, CDR2 YYNGEE. The CDR3 is 16 amino acids. Trimming cost V 0 bases and J 0 bases, with 10 bases left between them. The DNA of the CDR3 is TGTGCCAGCAGCGTAGTGAACAGCCTCTCTGGAAACACCATATATTTT. It is translated as CASSVVNSLSGNTIYF.

The genes are TRBV4-2 and TRBJ2-7; no clear D. The V gene lost 0 bases and the J gene lost 5 bases, with 8 bases spanning the gap. Germline V lookup: CDR1 LGHNA, CDR2 YNFKEQ. This CDR3 comprises 13 residues. DNA for the CDR3: TGTGCCAGCAGCCAAGATGGCAGGAACGAGCAGTACTTC. It yields the protein CASSQDGRNEQYF.

This clone has only a few counts. The rearrangement uses TRBV2 and TRBJ1-6; the match to TRBD1 covers 8 bases. Germline lookup yields CDR1 SNHLY and CDR2 FYNNEI. This CDR3 spans 13 amino acids. The ends lost 6 bases at V and 7 bases at J; junction bases unmatched: 2. The CDR3, as DNA: TGTGCCAGCAGGGACAGGGCGAATTCACCCCTCCACTTT. The encoded protein is CASRDRANSPLHF.

The rearrangement uses TRBV2 and TRBJ2-2; D is unresolved. V lost 6 bases and J 0 bases, leaving 14 bases between the germline ends. Per germline, CDR1 SNHLY and CDR2 FYNNEI. The CDR3 is 16 amino acids. CDR3: CASRATVATNTGELFF. CDR3 nucleotides: TGTGCCAGCAGGGCGACTGTCGCAACGAACACCGGGGAGCTGTTTTTT.

This CDR3 reads CATSAGGAGGTGELFF. The CDR3 DNA reads TGTGCCACCAGCGCCGGAGGAGCGGGGGGAACCGGGGAGCTGTTTTTT. The genes are TRBV15 and TRBJ2-2, with TRBD2 identical over 9 bases. Germline trimming cut 5 bases from V and 5 bases from J; bases unmatched to any gene: 9. The CDR3 sequence is 16 residues long. CDR1 is LNHNV and CDR2 is YYDKDF in the germline V gene (reference sequence).

The chain carries TRBV2 and TRBJ2-2, with D tentatively TRBD1 (5 bases). Germline V CDR1 and CDR2: SNHLY, FYNNEI. The CDR3 totals 16 residues. Trimming stripped 2 bases from V and 6 bases from J, with 16 bases between. CDR3 bases: TGTGCCAGCAGTGAATCTGGGCAGGGTTGGGCCGGGGAGCTGTTTTTT. Its translation is CASSESGQGWAGELFF. Drawing the rest from reference TRBV2 and TRBJ2-2, the complete variable domain is EPEVTQTPSHQVTQMGQEVILRCVPISNHLYFYWYRQILGQKVEFLVSFYNNEISEKSEIFDDQFSVERPDGSNFTLKIRSTKLEDSAMYFCASSESGQGWAGELFFGEGSRLTVL.

The J gene is TRBJ2-5, the V gene TRBV2, with D hard to call. The CDR3 loop spans 13 amino acids. The germline gives CDR1 SNHLY, CDR2 FYNNEI. Trimming pared 7 bases from V and 2 bases from J, leaving 11 bases between. This chain's CDR3 is CASTKDQQETQYF. The CDR3 nucleotides read TGTGCCAGCACCAAGGATCAACAAGAGACCCAGTACTTC.